The 32 T cell receptor beta chains given below trace back to one sample, sequenced in a study of radiotherapy plus CTLA-4 blockade in lung cancer. Method: immunoSEQ multiplex PCR; TCRdb's copy keeps in-frame clones and lacks some. The sample lists about 77,000 clones, roughly 74% occurring once. The material sequenced was peripheral blood, taken from a patient treated with radiotherapy plus ipilimumab. Source of these receptors: a human donor with non-small cell lung cancer whose response to radiotherapy plus ipilimumab could not be evaluated.

The rearrangement links TRBV5-6 to TRBJ2-7, with 9 positions matching TRBD2. The V gene's germline CDR1 is SGHDT and CDR2 YYEEEE. V dropped 0 bases and J dropped 6; count of bases not matched to a gene: 7. This CDR3 spans 15 amino acids. The CDR3 DNA sequence: TGTGCCAGCAGCTTGGGAGGACTAGCGACGAGCGAGCAGTACTTC. It is translated as CASSLGGLATSEQYF.

This clone was seen a single time. Here the CDR3 DNA reads TGTGCCAGCAGTGAGGAACTAGCGGGATGGGGGGAGACCCAGTACTTC. This encodes CASSEELAGWGETQYF. The chain uses TRBV6-1 and TRBJ2-5; the match to TRBD2 covers 10 bases. Germline-derived CDR1 and CDR2 are MNHNS and SASEGT. This CDR3 is 16 amino acids long. The V and J ends lost 3 bases and 5 bases, in that order; junction bases with no gene match: 9.

In this sample, this clone turned up a few times. The chain carries TRBV5-4 and TRBJ1-4; D call uncertain. The V gene lost 4 bases and the J gene lost 8 bases, with 12 bases spanning the gap. Germline assignment: CDR1 SGHNT and CDR2 YYREEE (reference sequence). This CDR3 comprises 13 residues. The CDR3 reads CASSLRAGEKLFF. The CDR3 coding sequence is TGTGCCAGCAGCCTGAGAGCAGGCGAAAAACTGTTTTTT.

This clone was recorded a few times. V and J are TRBV4-1 and TRBJ1-1; tentatively, D is TRBD1 (6 bases). V was cut by 6 bases and J by 1 base, with 9 bases left in between. Germline V CDR1 and CDR2: MGHRA, YSYEKL. The CDR3 covers 13 residues. The CDR3 DNA is TGCGCCAGCAGTCTACAGGGGAACACTGAAGCTTTCTTT. Amino acid sequence: CASSLQGNTEAFF.

This chain uses TRBV5-5 with TRBJ1-2; D not resolved. Germline CDR1 reads SGHKS; CDR2 reads YYEKEE (reference sequence). Trimming shortened V by 4 bases and J by 0 bases, and 7 bases separated the two germline ends. There are 13 residues in the CDR3. The CDR3 loop reads CASSTYPNYGYTF. DNA of the CDR3: TGTGCCAGCAGCACTTACCCTAACTATGGCTACACCTTC.

This clone was counted once. The chain carries TRBV19 and TRBJ2-1, with 13 bases fitting TRBD2. Germline lookup yields CDR1 LNHDA and CDR2 SQIVND (reference sequence). V shed 5 bases and J 8 bases; nucleotides not matched to a gene: 3. The CDR3 loop spans 14 amino acids. The CDR3 region is CASSAGLAGYEQFF. The CDR3 DNA follows: TGTGCCAGTAGTGCGGGACTAGCGGGATATGAGCAGTTCTTC. Looking up the rest from reference TRBV19 and TRBJ2-1 gives the full variable domain: DGGITQSPKYLFRKEGQNVTLSCEQNLNHDAMYWYRQDPGQGLRLIYYSQIVNDFQKGDIAEGYSVSREKKESFPLTVTSAQKNPTAFYLCASSAGLAGYEQFFGPGTRLTVL.

J is TRBJ1-2 and V is TRBV30; the D gene is possibly TRBD1 (6 bases). This CDR3 is 11 amino acids long. Trimming removed 0 bases at V and 8 bases at J, with 7 bases between. Germline-derived CDR1 and CDR2 are GTSNPN and SVGIG (reference sequence). The CDR3 loop is CAWSVGGGYTF. The CDR3 bases are TGTGCCTGGAGTGTAGGGGGAGGCTACACCTTC.

This clone was counted a single time. This chain uses TRBV5-1 with TRBJ1-1; maybe TRBD1 (6 bases). The CDR3 runs to 14 residues. V was pared by 0 bases and J by 1 base, with 7 bases between. Germline assignment: CDR1 SGHRS and CDR2 YFSETQ. DNA for the CDR3: TGCGCCAGCAGCTTGGTGACAGGGAACACTGAAGCTTTCTTT. Encoded protein: CASSLVTGNTEAFF.

The chain is built from TRBV19 and TRBJ1-2, with TRBD1 matching over 7 bases. V shed 3 bases, J shed 8 bases, and the junction held 12 bases outside the gene matches. This CDR3 is built from 15 residues. CDR1 LNHDA and CDR2 SQIVND come from the germline V gene (reference sequence). The CDR3 DNA follows: TGTGCCAGTAGTATGACAGGGACGGACTGGGGAGGCTACACCTTC. Protein: CASSMTGTDWGGYTF.

The chain recombines TRBV27 with TRBJ1-5, with 7 positions matching TRBD1. Looked up from germline, CDR1 is MNHEY and CDR2 is SMNVEV (reference sequence). V shed 7 bases, J shed 4 bases, and the junction held 4 bases outside the gene matches. CDR3 length equals 13 residues. CDR3 nucleotide sequence: TGTGCCAGCAAAAGGGGACAGAATCAGCCCCAGCATTTT. Its translation: CASKRGQNQPQHF.

The J gene is TRBJ1-1, the V gene TRBV28; 9 bases are a match to TRBD1. This CDR3 spans 12 amino acids. CDR1 MDHEN and CDR2 SYDVKM come from the germline V gene. Losses at the gene ends were 5 bases for V and 10 bases for J; bases not matched to a gene: 5. The chain's CDR3 is CASSRGQGSAFF. CDR3 bases: TGTGCCAGCAGTCGGGGACAGGGATCAGCTTTCTTT. The whole variable domain, remainder taken from reference TRBV28 and TRBJ1-1, is DVKVTQSSRYLVKRTGEKVFLECVQDMDHENMFWYRQDPGLGLRLIYFSYDVKMKEKGDIPEGYSVSREKKERFSLILESASTNQTSMYLCASSRGQGSAFFGQGTRLTVV.

The chain employs TRBV4-1 and TRBJ1-5; D remains unclear. Trimming took 3 bases from V and 0 from J, leaving 9 bases between them. This CDR3 is built from 15 residues. Germline V gives CDR1 MGHRA, CDR2 YSYEKL. CDR3 region: CASSHPADSNQPQHF. In nucleotides, the CDR3 is TGCGCCAGCAGCCATCCCGCGGATAGCAATCAGCCCCAGCATTTT.

The rearrangement links TRBV19 to TRBJ1-1; the D is unclear. V was clipped by 4 bases and J by 1 base, with 7 bases between them. The germline CDR1 and CDR2 sequences are LNHDA and SQIVND (reference sequence). The CDR3 is 13 residues long. This CDR3 is CASSSSGNTEAFF. CDR3 bases: TGTGCCAGTAGTAGTTCGGGGAACACTGAAGCTTTCTTT. The variable domain in full, with the rest retrieved from reference TRBV19 and TRBJ1-1, is DGGITQSPKYLFRKEGQNVTLSCEQNLNHDAMYWYRQDPGQGLRLIYYSQIVNDFQKGDIAEGYSVSREKKESFPLTVTSAQKNPTAFYLCASSSSGNTEAFFGQGTRLTVV.

This chain joins TRBV28 and TRBJ2-5; TRBD1 matches 9 bases. Per the germline V gene, CDR1 is MDHEN and CDR2 is SYDVKM. Trimming cost V 3 bases and J 0 bases; bases outside gene matches: 5. CDR3 length: 16 residues. CDR3 protein: CASSLPGQGHQETQYF. For the CDR3, the DNA is TGTGCCAGCAGTTTGCCGGGACAGGGACACCAAGAGACCCAGTACTTC. The full variable domain, with the rest looked up from reference TRBV28 and TRBJ2-5, is DVKVTQSSRYLVKRTGEKVFLECVQDMDHENMFWYRQDPGLGLRLIYFSYDVKMKEKGDIPEGYSVSREKKERFSLILESASTNQTSMYLCASSLPGQGHQETQYFGPGTRLLVL.

The chain links TRBV6-6 to TRBJ2-2; D not resolved. The CDR3 is 13 amino acids. Trimming stripped 0 bases from V and 6 bases from J, with 5 bases between. Germline V CDR1 and CDR2: MNHNY, SVGAGI (reference sequence). The CDR3 DNA reads TGTGCCAGCAGTTACTCGTCCGCCGGGGAGCTGTTTTTT. Protein: CASSYSSAGELFF.

This rearrangement joins TRBV30 to TRBJ2-3; D call uncertain. The CDR3 contains 15 residues. Germline CDR1 and CDR2: GTSNPN and SVGIG (reference sequence). Trimming stripped 0 bases from V and 4 bases from J, with 14 bases between. Here the CDR3 DNA reads TGTGCCTGGAGTGTACTCTCCGATCAAGCAGATACGCAGTATTTT. Translating it yields CAWSVLSDQADTQYF.

The V gene is TRBV6-6, the J gene TRBJ2-1, with D perhaps TRBD1 (6 bases). The CDR3 extends over 16 amino acids. Per germline, CDR1 MNHNY and CDR2 SVGAGI (reference sequence). Between the trimmed V and J ends, which lost 0 bases and 4 bases, there was a span of 13 bases. The DNA for the CDR3 is TGTGCCAGCAGTTACTCGAGGGGGTTATCTTACAATGAGCAGTTCTTC. Protein sequence: CASSYSRGLSYNEQFF.

The rearrangement uses TRBV6-4 and TRBJ2-1; 9 bases map to TRBD1. The junction had 9 bases not matched to a gene; V was cut back by 6 bases and J by 3 bases. CDR1 MRHNA and CDR2 SNTAGT come from the germline V gene. This CDR3 comprises 16 residues. DNA for the CDR3: TGTGCCAGCAGCGAAATGGGACAGGGACGCTACAATGAGCAGTTCTTC. Its translation: CASSEMGQGRYNEQFF.

The rearrangement links TRBV19 to TRBJ1-5, with no clear D. Germline values: CDR1 LNHDA, CDR2 SQIVND (reference sequence). The V and J ends lost 4 bases and 2 bases respectively, with 12 bases between them. The CDR3 has 15 residues. The CDR3 loop reads CASSTGLGGNQPQHF. DNA of the CDR3: TGTGCCAGTAGTACGGGGTTAGGCGGCAATCAGCCCCAGCATTTT.

The chain is built from TRBV10-2 and TRBJ2-7; 8 bases are a match to TRBD2. The CDR3 has 14 residues. CDR1 and CDR2 from the germline V gene are WSHSY and SAAADI. V was clipped by 7 bases and J by 5 bases; unmatched bases: 10. The CDR3 is CASTHSGSFHEQYF. The CDR3 bases are TGCGCCAGCACCCACAGCGGGAGTTTCCACGAGCAGTACTTC.

The V gene is TRBV10-2, the J gene TRBJ1-2, with D uncertain. Trimming removed 5 bases at V and 7 bases at J, with 17 bases between. CDR3 size: 14 residues. Germline CDR1 and CDR2: WSHSY and SAAADI. The DNA of the CDR3 is TGCGCCAGCAGTACCTGGACCTTGGGGAGTGGCTACACCTTC. Its translation: CASSTWTLGSGYTF.

CDR3 loop: CSVTRQGNTEAFF. CDR3 coding DNA: TGCAGCGTCACTAGACAGGGGAACACTGAAGCTTTCTTT. The rearrangement uses TRBV29-1 and TRBJ1-1, with 7 bases that match TRBD1. Germline CDR1 and CDR2: SQVTM and ANQGSEA. Germline trimming cut 6 bases from V and 1 base from J; bases unmatched to any gene: 5. The CDR3 spans 13 residues.

The rearrangement uses TRBV7-9 and TRBJ2-7, with 7 bases that match TRBD1. CDR1 and CDR2 from the germline V gene are SEHNR and FQNEAQ (reference sequence). V lost 5 bases, J lost 2 bases, and 6 bases stayed unmatched. CDR3 length: 14 amino acids. Here the CDR3 DNA reads TGTGCCAGCAGCCCAACCGGGACAGCCTACGAGCAGTACTTC. As protein: CASSPTGTAYEQYF.

The CDR3 spells CASQSNQPQHF. The CDR3 bases are TGTGCCAGTCAGAGCAATCAGCCCCAGCATTTT. The chain recombines TRBV6-5 with TRBJ1-5; D gene uncertain. The CDR3 runs to 11 residues. Germline V gives CDR1 MNHEY, CDR2 SVGAGI. The V and J ends lost 9 bases and 1 base respectively, with 4 bases between them.

The count of this clone is one. The V gene is TRBV9, the J gene TRBJ1-1; D might be TRBD1 (5 bases). V was cut by 3 bases and J by 1 base, with 16 bases left in between. This CDR3 comprises 16 residues. The germline V gene encodes CDR1 SGDLS and CDR2 YYNGEE. The CDR3 region has the DNA TGTGCCAGCAGCGCGGAGACCCCAGGGAAGAACACTGAAGCTTTCTTT. Protein: CASSAETPGKNTEAFF.

The V call is TRBV4-1, the J call TRBJ2-1, with 8 positions matching TRBD2. After removal of 1 base from V and 0 bases from J, the junction contained 14 bases not matched to a gene. Germline V CDR1 and CDR2: MGHRA, YSYEKL. The CDR3 is made up of 20 amino acids. CDR3 DNA sequence: TGCGCCAGCAGCCAAGTCCGGACTAGCCGAGGGGGAAGCTCCTACAATGAGCAGTTCTTC. It specifies CASSQVRTSRGGSSYNEQFF.

V gene TRBV9 combines with J gene TRBJ1-1, with 7 bases fitting TRBD1. V trimming: 3 bases; J trimming: 2 bases; junction bases outside the gene matches: 7. The CDR3 totals 15 residues. The germline gives CDR1 SGDLS, CDR2 YYNGEE. The CDR3, as DNA: TGTGCCAGCAGCGAAACAGGGGCCCTAAACACTGAAGCTTTCTTT. Translating gives CASSETGALNTEAFF. The complete variable domain, with remaining parts taken from reference TRBV9 and TRBJ1-1, reads DSGVTQTPKHLITATGQRVTLRCSPRSGDLSVYWYQQSLDQGLQFLIQYYNGEERAKGNILERFSAQQFPDLHSELNLSSLELGDSALYFCASSETGALNTEAFFGQGTRLTVV.

This chain connects TRBV25-1 to TRBJ2-1; D perhaps matches TRBD2 (6 bases). CDR1 and CDR2 from the germline V gene are MGHDK and SYGVNS. V was clipped by 5 bases and J by 1 base, with 15 bases between them. The CDR3 covers 16 residues. DNA for the CDR3: TGTGCCAGCAGTCAAACGGGACTGACATCCTACAATGAGCAGTTCTTC. This sequence encodes CASSQTGLTSYNEQFF. Full variable domain (missing parts from reference TRBV25-1 and TRBJ2-1): EADIYQTPRYLVIGTGKKITLECSQTMGHDKMYWYQQDPGMELHLIHYSYGVNSTEKGDLSSESTVSRIRTEHFPLTLESARPSHTSQYLCASSQTGLTSYNEQFFGPGTRLTVL.

CDR3 coding DNA: TGTGCCATCAGTCCATCTAGCGGGAGTTCAGATACGCAGTATTTT. Residues: CAISPSSGSSDTQYF. The chain combines TRBV10-3 with TRBJ2-3; TRBD2 aligns across 10 bases. With 5 bases clipped from V and 4 bases from J, the junction kept 6 bases outside the gene matches. Germline CDR1 reads ENHRY; CDR2 reads SYGVKD. The CDR3 extends over 15 amino acids.

This chain links TRBV19 with TRBJ1-2; D uncertain. The germline V gene has CDR1 LNHDA and CDR2 SQIVND (reference sequence). This CDR3 has 15 residues. V lost 3 bases and J lost 5, with 16 bases in between. CDR3 DNA sequence: TGTGCCAGTAGTATCCTCTCTCCCCCGGGGTATGGCTACACCTTC. It is translated as CASSILSPPGYGYTF.

The chain employs TRBV7-9 and TRBJ1-1, with D perhaps matching TRBD1 (5 bases). Trimming cost V 3 bases and J 4 bases, with 15 bases left between them. CDR1 is SEHNR, CDR2 FQNEAQ, per germline (reference sequence). There are 15 residues in the CDR3. In DNA form, the CDR3 reads TGTGCCAGCAGCTTTGGTGGCAGGGCGGTCACTGAAGCTTTCTTT. Protein: CASSFGGRAVTEAFF.

This chain joins TRBV9 and TRBJ2-7, with 12 nucleotides matching TRBD2. Germline trimming cut 1 base from V and 4 bases from J; bases unmatched to any gene: 0. The CDR3 spans 14 residues. Germline CDR1 and CDR2: SGDLS and YYNGEE. For the CDR3, the DNA is TGTGCCAGCAGCGTACTAGCGGGGGGGTACGAGCAGTACTTC. This codes for CASSVLAGGYEQYF.